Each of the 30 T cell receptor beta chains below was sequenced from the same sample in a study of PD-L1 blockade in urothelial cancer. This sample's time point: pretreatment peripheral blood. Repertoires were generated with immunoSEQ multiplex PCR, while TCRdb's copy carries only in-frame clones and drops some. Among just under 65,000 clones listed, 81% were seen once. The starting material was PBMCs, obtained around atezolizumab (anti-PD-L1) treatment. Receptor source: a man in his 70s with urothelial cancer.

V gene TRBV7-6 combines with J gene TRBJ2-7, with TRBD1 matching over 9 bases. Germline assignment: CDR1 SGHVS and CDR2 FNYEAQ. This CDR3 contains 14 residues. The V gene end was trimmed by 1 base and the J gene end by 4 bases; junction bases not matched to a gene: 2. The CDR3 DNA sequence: TGTGCCAGCAGCTTAGGACAGGGGGTGTACGAGCAGTACTTC. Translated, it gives CASSLGQGVYEQYF.

In DNA, the CDR3 is TGTGCCAGCAGCCGTCACAGGGGTTCTGACGAGCAGTACTTC. It codes for CASSRHRGSDEQYF. The chain has TRBV5-8 and TRBJ2-7, with 7 positions matching TRBD1. J lost 5 bases, V lost 4 bases, and 9 bases had no gene match. The CDR3 covers 14 residues. Germline-derived CDR1 and CDR2 are SGHTS and YDEGEE.

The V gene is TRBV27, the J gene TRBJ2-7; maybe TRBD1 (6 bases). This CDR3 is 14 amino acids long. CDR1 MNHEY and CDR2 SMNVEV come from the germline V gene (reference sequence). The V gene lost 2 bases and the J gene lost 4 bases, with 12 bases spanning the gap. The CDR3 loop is CASSLGSRGYEQYF. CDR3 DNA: TGTGCCAGCAGTTTAGGTTCCAGGGGATACGAGCAGTACTTC.

CDR3 residues: CASSQDRRAFF. CDR3 nucleotides: TGTGCCAGCAGTCAGGACAGACGGGCTTTCTTT. J is TRBJ1-1 and V is TRBV6-1; D is perhaps TRBD1 (6 bases). The V end was cut by 5 bases, the J end by 11 bases, with 12 bases between. Germline lookup yields CDR1 MNHNS and CDR2 SASEGT. The CDR3 loop spans 11 amino acids.

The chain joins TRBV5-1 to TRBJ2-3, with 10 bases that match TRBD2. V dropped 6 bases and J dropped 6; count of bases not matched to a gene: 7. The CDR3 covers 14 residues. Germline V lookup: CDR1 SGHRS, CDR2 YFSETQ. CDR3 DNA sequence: TGCGCCAGCAACCTAGCGGGAGCGAGGGATACGCAGTATTTT. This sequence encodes CASNLAGARDTQYF.

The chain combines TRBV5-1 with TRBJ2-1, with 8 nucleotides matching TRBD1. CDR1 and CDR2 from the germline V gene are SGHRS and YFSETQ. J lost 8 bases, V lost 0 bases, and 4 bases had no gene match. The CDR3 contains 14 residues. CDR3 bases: TGCGCCAGCAGCTTGGCAGGGGGCCCGCATGAGCAGTTCTTC. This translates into CASSLAGGPHEQFF.

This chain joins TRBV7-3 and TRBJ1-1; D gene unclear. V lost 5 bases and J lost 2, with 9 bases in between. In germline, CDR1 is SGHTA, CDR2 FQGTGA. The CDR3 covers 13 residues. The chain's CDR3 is CASSRDSNTEAFF. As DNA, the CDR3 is TGTGCCAGCAGCCGGGATTCTAACACTGAAGCTTTCTTT.

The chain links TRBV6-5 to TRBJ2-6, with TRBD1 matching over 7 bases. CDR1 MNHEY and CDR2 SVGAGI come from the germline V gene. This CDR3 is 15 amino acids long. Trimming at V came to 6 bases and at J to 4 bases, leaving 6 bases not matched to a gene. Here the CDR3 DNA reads TGTGCCAGCAGCCGACAGGGTTTGGGGGCCAACGTCCTGACTTTC. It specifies CASSRQGLGANVLTF.

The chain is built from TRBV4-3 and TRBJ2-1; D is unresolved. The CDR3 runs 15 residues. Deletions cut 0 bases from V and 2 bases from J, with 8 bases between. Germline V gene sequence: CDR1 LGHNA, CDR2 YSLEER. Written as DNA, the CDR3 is TGCGCCAGCAGCCAAGAGGGTAGCCCCTACAATGAGCAGTTCTTC. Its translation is CASSQEGSPYNEQFF.

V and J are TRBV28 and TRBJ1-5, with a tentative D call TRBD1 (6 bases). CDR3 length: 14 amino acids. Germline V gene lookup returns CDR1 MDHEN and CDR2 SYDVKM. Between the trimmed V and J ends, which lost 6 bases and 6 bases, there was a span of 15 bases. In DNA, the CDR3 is TGTGCCAGCAGACAGGGATCCCCCAGTCAGCCCCAGCATTTT. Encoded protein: CASRQGSPSQPQHF. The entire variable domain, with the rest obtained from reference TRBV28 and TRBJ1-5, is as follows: DVKVTQSSRYLVKRTGEKVFLECVQDMDHENMFWYRQDPGLGLRLIYFSYDVKMKEKGDIPEGYSVSREKKERFSLILESASTNQTSMYLCASRQGSPSQPQHFGDGTRLSIL.

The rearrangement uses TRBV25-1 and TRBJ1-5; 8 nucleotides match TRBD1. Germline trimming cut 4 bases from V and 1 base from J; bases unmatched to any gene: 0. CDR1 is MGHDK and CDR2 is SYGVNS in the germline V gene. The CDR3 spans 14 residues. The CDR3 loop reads CASSGQGSNQPQHF. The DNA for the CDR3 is TGTGCCAGCAGTGGACAGGGGAGCAATCAGCCCCAGCATTTT.

CDR3 sequence: CASSLGGQVSYEQYF. CDR3 nucleotides: TGTGCCAGCAGTTTAGGTGGGCAGGTTTCCTACGAGCAGTACTTC. The J gene is TRBJ2-7, the V gene TRBV28; D unclear. The V end lost 2 bases, the J end lost 1 base, and 12 bases lay between the germline ends. CDR3 size: 15 residues. Per the germline V gene, CDR1 is MDHEN and CDR2 is SYDVKM.

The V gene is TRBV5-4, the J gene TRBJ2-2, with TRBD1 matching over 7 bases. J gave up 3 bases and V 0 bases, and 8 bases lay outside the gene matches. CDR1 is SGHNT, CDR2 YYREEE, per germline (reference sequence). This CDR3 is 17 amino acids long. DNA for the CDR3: TGTGCCAGCAGCTTGGGAAACAGGGGCCGGGACACCGGGGAGCTGTTTTTT. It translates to CASSLGNRGRDTGELFF.

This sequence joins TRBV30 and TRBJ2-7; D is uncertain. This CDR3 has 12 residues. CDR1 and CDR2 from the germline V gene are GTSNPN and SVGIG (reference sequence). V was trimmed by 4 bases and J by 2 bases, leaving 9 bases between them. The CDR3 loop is CAWMGQTYEQYF. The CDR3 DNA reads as TGTGCCTGGATGGGCCAGACCTACGAGCAGTACTTC.

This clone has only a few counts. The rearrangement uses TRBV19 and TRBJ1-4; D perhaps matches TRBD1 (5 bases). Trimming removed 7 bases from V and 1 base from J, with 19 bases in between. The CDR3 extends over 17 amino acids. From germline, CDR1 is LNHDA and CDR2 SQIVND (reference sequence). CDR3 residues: CASKGQGQGRTNEKLFF. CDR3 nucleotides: TGTGCCAGTAAAGGTCAAGGGCAGGGAAGAACTAATGAAAAACTGTTTTTT.

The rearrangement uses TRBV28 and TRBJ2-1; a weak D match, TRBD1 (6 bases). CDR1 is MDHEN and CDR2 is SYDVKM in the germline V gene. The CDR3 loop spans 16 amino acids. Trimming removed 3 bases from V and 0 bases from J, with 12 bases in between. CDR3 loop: CASSLVGGTSYNEQFF. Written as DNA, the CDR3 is TGTGCCAGCAGTTTGGTTGGGGGCACCTCCTACAATGAGCAGTTCTTC.

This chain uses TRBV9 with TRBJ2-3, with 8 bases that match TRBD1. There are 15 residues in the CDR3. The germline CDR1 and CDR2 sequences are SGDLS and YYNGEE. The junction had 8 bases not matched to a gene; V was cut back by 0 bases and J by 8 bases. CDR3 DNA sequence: TGTGCCAGCAGCGTAGGTGGCAGGGGGCAAGGTACGCAGTATTTT. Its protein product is CASSVGGRGQGTQYF.

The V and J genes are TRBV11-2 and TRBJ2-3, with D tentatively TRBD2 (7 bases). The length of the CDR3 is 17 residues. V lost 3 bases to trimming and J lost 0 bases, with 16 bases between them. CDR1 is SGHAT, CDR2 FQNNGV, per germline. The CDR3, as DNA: TGTGCCAGCAGCTTCCTCTCGGGGGGCCCTAGCACAGATACGCAGTATTTT. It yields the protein CASSFLSGGPSTDTQYF.

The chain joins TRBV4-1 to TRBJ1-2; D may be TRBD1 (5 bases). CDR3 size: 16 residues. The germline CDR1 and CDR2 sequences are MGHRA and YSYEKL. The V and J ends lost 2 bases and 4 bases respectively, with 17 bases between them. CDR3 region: CASSQLVLAGAYGYTF. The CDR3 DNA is TGCGCCAGCAGCCAACTCGTCCTCGCTGGGGCCTATGGCTACACCTTC.

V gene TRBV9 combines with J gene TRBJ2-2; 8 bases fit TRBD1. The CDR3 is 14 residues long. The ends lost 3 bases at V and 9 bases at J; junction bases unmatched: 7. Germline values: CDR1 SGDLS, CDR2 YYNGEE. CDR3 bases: TGTGCCAGCAGCGAGGCCCCAGGGGGCCGGGAGCTGTTTTTT. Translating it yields CASSEAPGGRELFF.

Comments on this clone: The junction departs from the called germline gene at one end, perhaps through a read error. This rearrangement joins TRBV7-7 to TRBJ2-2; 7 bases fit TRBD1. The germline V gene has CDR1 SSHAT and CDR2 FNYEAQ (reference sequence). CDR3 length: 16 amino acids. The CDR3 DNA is TGTGCTAGCAGATTTTCCGGGACAGAGAACACCGGGGAGCTGTTTTTT. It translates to CASRFSGTENTGELFF.

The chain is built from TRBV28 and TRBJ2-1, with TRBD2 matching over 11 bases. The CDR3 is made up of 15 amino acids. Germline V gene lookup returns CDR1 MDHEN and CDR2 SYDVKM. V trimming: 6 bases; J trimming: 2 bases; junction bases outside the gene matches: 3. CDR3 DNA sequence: TGTGCCAGCAGCCCACTAGCGGGGGCCTACAATGAGCAGTTCTTC. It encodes CASSPLAGAYNEQFF.

CDR3 sequence (DNA): TGTGCCAGCGGAGGACAGGGCGACGAAAAACTGTTTTTT. It codes for CASGGQGDEKLFF. The genes are TRBV28 and TRBJ1-4; 8 bases are a match to TRBD1. V shed 8 bases and J 8 bases; nucleotides not matched to a gene: 7. Germline V gene sequence: CDR1 MDHEN, CDR2 SYDVKM. The CDR3 contains 13 residues.

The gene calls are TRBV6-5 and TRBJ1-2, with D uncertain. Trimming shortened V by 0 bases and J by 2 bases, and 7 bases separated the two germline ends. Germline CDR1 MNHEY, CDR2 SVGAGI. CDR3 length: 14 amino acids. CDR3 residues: CASSYSAGNYGYTF. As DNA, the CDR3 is TGTGCCAGCAGTTACTCGGCGGGAAACTATGGCTACACCTTC.

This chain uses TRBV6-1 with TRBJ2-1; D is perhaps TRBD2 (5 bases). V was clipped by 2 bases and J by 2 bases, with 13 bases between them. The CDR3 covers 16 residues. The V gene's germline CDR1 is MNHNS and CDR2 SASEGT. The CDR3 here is CASSERGQAPYNEQFF. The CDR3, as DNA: TGTGCCAGCAGTGAACGAGGGCAGGCTCCCTACAATGAGCAGTTCTTC.

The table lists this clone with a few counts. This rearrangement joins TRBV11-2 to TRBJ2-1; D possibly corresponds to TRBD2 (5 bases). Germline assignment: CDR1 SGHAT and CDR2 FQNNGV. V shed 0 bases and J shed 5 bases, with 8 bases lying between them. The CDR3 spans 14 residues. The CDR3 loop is CASSLERADNEQFF. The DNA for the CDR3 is TGTGCCAGCAGCTTAGAGCGAGCGGACAATGAGCAGTTCTTC.

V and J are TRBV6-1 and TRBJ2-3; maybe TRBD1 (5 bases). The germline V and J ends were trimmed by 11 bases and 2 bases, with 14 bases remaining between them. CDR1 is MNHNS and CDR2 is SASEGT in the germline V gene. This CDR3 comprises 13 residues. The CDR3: CAGKTASTDTQYF. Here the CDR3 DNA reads TGTGCCGGAAAGACAGCCTCCACAGATACGCAGTATTTT.

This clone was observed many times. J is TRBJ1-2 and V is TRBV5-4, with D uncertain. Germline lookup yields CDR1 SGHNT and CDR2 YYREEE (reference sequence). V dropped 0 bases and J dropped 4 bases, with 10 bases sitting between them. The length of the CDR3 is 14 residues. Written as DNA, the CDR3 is TGTGCCAGCAGCTTGGAGCGGGAATCCTATGGCTACACCTTC. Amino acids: CASSLERESYGYTF.

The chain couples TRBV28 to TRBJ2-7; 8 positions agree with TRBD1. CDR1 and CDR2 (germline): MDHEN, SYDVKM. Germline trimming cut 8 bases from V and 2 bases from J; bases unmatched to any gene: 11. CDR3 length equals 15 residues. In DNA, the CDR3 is TGTGCCAGCGCCGCTTTTGGGGACAGGACCTACGAGCAGTACTTC. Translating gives CASAAFGDRTYEQYF.

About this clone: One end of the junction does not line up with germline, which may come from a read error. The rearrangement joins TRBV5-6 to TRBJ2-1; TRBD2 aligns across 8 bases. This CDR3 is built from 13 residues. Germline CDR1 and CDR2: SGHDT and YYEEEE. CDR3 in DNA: TGTGCCAGCAGCGGACTATCTGCGGGAGGATTAATCTTC. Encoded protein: CASSGLSAGGLIF.